The sample holds a few counts of the clone carrying this T cell receptor (beta chain). What it binds is unknown. This specimen comes from a study of T cell repertoires in cytomegalovirus infection. Study background: Use of recently identified HLA-C-restricted and well-studied HLA-B-restricted CMV epitopes was part of the study. TCR beta signatures that were public indicated CMV infection and matching HLA type.

Study findings and constraints: CMV-specific TCR beta clonotypes restricted by HLA-C were the ones dominating the ex vivo response. Totalled public TCR beta family frequency picked out people who carried CMV plus the relevant HLA.

One entry per CDR3 protein results from TCRdb running MiXCR on the reads. The data contain roughly 180,000 distinct CDR3 sequences, roughly 22% of them seen just once; the ten biggest clones take up around a quarter. Germline V gives CDR1 SGHTA, CDR2 FQGNSA. The V end was cut by 7 bases, the J end by 1 base, with 10 bases between. CDR3 size: 14 residues. The TCR sequence derives from a human donor in good health (CMV status not recorded). Some clones in this sample may be carry-over from other donors' samples. This sequence joins TRBV7-2 and TRBJ2-2; D is unclear. Sequenced material: CD8+ T cells from cultured PBMCs, taken from culture after CMV antigen stimulation. The CDR3 is CASNWVGNTGELFF. CDR3 in DNA: TGTGCCAGCAACTGGGTCGGGAACACCGGGGAGCTGTTTTTT. Together with reference TRBV7-2 and TRBJ2-2, the CDR3 gives the full variable domain: GAGVSQSPSNKVTEKGKDVELRCDPISGHTALYWYRQSLGQGLEFLIYFQGNSAPDKSGLPSDRFSAERTGGSVSTLTIQRTQQEDSAVYLCASNWVGNTGELFFGEGSRLTVL.